Listed here is a single T cell receptor (beta chain). Treatment described: randomized to nivolumab then ipilimumab (arm A) or the reverse (arm B). Live CD3+CD8+ CD19− CD56− cells were sorted from PBMCs. V lost 0 bases and J 2 bases, leaving 15 bases between the germline ends. CDR3 size: 16 residues. Germline loops: CDR1 SGDLS, CDR2 YYNGEE. This sample was included in a study of sequential checkpoint blockade in melanoma. As for the study in general: Each arm's sequence ended with maintenance nivolumab.

Profiled with immunoSEQ multiplex PCR; TCRdb holds only in-frame clones, not every one. The sample lists 27,000 or so clones; more than 60% were seen once. The sequences come from CD8+ T cells sorted from blood (inferred from file names), collected from a patient given nivolumab and ipilimumab in sequence. This receptor was identified in a human donor with melanoma. The chain couples TRBV9 to TRBJ2-7; TRBD2 might be the D (7 bases). The CDR3 loop is CASSVASGGGAYEQYF. The DNA of the CDR3 is TGTGCCAGCAGCGTAGCCTCGGGGGGCGGGGCCTACGAGCAGTACTTC.